The 27 T cell receptor beta chains listed next were all sequenced from one sample in a study of CD8 T cells in ankylosing spondylitis. MiXCR, applied by TCRdb to the 5' RACE reads, yields one record per CDR3 protein. The sample contains about 88,000 distinct CDR3 sequences, 27% of which appear only once. The sample comprised blood, either unsorted or a sorted T cell fraction (not recorded which). Receptors were obtained from a male donor with ankylosing spondylitis or in good health (not recorded which).

As concerns this clonotype: The junction departs from the called germline gene at one end, perhaps through a read error. The V and J genes are TRBV6-1 and TRBJ1-2, with TRBD1 identical over 11 bases. The CDR3 totals 15 residues. Germline V gene data show CDR1 as MNHNS and CDR2 as SASEGT. The CDR3 is CASSEGQGAHYGYTF. The CDR3 coding sequence is TGTGCCAGCAGCGAAGGACAGGGGGCACACTATGGCTACACCTTC.

This rearrangement joins TRBV5-1 to TRBJ1-1, with D possibly matching TRBD1 (5 bases). V gave up 3 bases and J gave up 1 base, with 10 bases separating them. Germline CDR1 reads SGHRS; CDR2 reads YFSETQ. CDR3 size: 14 residues. CDR3 sequence: CASSSTTGNTEAFF. In nucleotides, the CDR3 is TGCGCCAGCAGCTCGACCACAGGGAACACTGAAGCTTTCTTT.

V and J are TRBV12-3 or TRBV12-4 and TRBJ1-6, with D maybe TRBD1 (5 bases). The CDR3 loop spans 17 amino acids. Trimming removed 5 bases from V and 11 bases from J, with 25 bases in between. CDR3 residues: CASSPLLPGLLSTPLHF. CDR3 sequence (DNA): TGTGCCAGCAGTCCCCTCCTACCGGGGCTTCTGTCGACACCCCTCCACTTT.

This clonotype appeared a single time. This chain uses TRBV20-1 with TRBJ2-2, with 7 bases aligning to TRBD1. V trimming: 3 bases; J trimming: 4 bases; junction bases outside the gene matches: 8. The germline CDR1 and CDR2 sequences are DFQATT and SNEGSKA (reference sequence). This CDR3 spans 15 amino acids. CDR3 DNA sequence: TGCAGTGCTAGCTCGACAGGGTGGACCACCGGGGAGCTGTTTTTT. Protein sequence: CSASSTGWTTGELFF.

The V call is TRBV18, the J call TRBJ2-1; 9 bases align to TRBD2. This CDR3 is built from 15 residues. Germline CDR1 is KGHSH and CDR2 is LQKENI. V shed 2 bases and J 6 bases; nucleotides not matched to a gene: 5. This chain's CDR3 is CASSPGDSGGNEQFF. CDR3 coding DNA: TGTGCCAGCTCACCAGGGGATAGCGGGGGCAATGAGCAGTTCTTC. The variable domain in full, completed from reference TRBV18 and TRBJ2-1, reads NAGVMQNPRHLVRRRGQEARLRCSPMKGHSHVYWYRQLPEEGLKFMVYLQKENIIDESGMPKERFSAEFPKEGPSILRIQQVVRGDSAAYFCASSPGDSGGNEQFFGPGTRLTVL.

The CDR3 spells CASTRVRDHTQYF. The CDR3 coding sequence is TGTGCCAGCACCCGCGTCAGAGACCATACGCAGTATTTT. This sequence joins TRBV7-2 and TRBJ2-3; no clear D gene. This CDR3 has 13 amino acids. Germline assignment: CDR1 SGHTA and CDR2 FQGNSA. Trimming pared 7 bases from V and 7 bases from J, leaving 15 bases between. The whole variable domain, filled in from reference TRBV7-2 and TRBJ2-3, reads GAGVSQSPSNKVTEKGKDVELRCDPISGHTALYWYRQSLGQGLEFLIYFQGNSAPDKSGLPSDRFSAERTGGSVSTLTIQRTQQEDSAVYLCASTRVRDHTQYFGPGTRLTVL.

The chain employs TRBV5-5 and TRBJ2-1; TRBD1 matches 8 bases. The V gene end was trimmed by 4 bases and the J gene end by 2 bases; junction bases not matched to a gene: 8. CDR1 and CDR2 (germline): SGHKS, YYEKEE (reference sequence). This CDR3 comprises 16 residues. The CDR3 sequence is CASSPQGQGPYNEQFF. CDR3 coding DNA: TGTGCCAGCAGCCCCCAAGGACAGGGCCCCTACAATGAGCAGTTCTTC.

The rearrangement joins TRBV5-1 to TRBJ1-1; 7 bases line up with TRBD1. Germline values: CDR1 SGHRS, CDR2 YFSETQ. The junction had 6 bases not matched to a gene; V was cut back by 4 bases and J by 0 bases. This CDR3 is built from 15 residues. CDR3 sequence: CASSAPGTVNTEAFF. The CDR3 DNA is TGCGCCAGCAGCGCACCCGGGACAGTGAACACTGAAGCTTTCTTT.

V usage is TRBV29-1 and J usage is TRBJ1-2; D is unresolved. This CDR3 has 17 amino acids. V dropped 6 bases and J dropped 2 bases, with 25 bases sitting between them. Germline V gene sequence: CDR1 SQVTM, CDR2 ANQGSEA. In DNA form, the CDR3 reads TGCAGCGTCCAAGAAGGGAGCGGACGAAGTGGAAACTATGGCTACACCTTC. This gives the protein CSVQEGSGRSGNYGYTF.

This clonotype has only a few counts. This rearrangement joins TRBV12-3 or TRBV12-4 to TRBJ1-6; D call uncertain. The CDR3 extends over 14 amino acids. V shed 4 bases and J shed 10 bases, with 14 bases lying between them. The DNA for the CDR3 is TGTGCCAGCAGTTCCCGGCGGGGAGTGTCACCCCTCCACTTT. Translated: CASSSRRGVSPLHF.

This clonotype was recorded many times. This chain joins TRBV30 and TRBJ1-5; tentatively, D is TRBD1 (5 bases). The CDR3 consists of 14 residues. Germline V gives CDR1 GTSNPN, CDR2 SVGIG (reference sequence). Trimming removed 5 bases from V and 4 bases from J, with 15 bases in between. The CDR3 sequence is CAWANGAVNQPQHF. CDR3 nucleotide sequence: TGTGCCTGGGCCAACGGGGCCGTAAATCAGCCCCAGCATTTT.

This clonotype was observed a handful of times. The chain has TRBV7-2 and TRBJ2-3; possibly TRBD2 for D (5 bases). Trimming stripped 5 bases from V and 0 bases from J, with 9 bases between. There are 14 residues in the CDR3. Germline V CDR1 and CDR2: SGHTA, FQGNSA. The CDR3 sequence is CASSPRGSTDTQYF. CDR3 in DNA: TGTGCCAGCAGCCCTCGGGGAAGCACAGATACGCAGTATTTT.

This clonotype occurred a few times. The chain couples TRBV24-1 to TRBJ2-4; TRBD2 matches 7 bases. The V gene's germline CDR1 is KGHDR and CDR2 SFDVKD. Trimming removed 0 bases from V and 14 bases from J; junction bases left unmatched: 6. CDR3 size: 13 residues. The CDR3 DNA is TGTGCCACCAGTGATTTGCCGGGACTAATTAAGTACTTC. This gives the protein CATSDLPGLIKYF.

The chain recombines TRBV20-1 with TRBJ1-1, with D possibly TRBD1 on 5 matching bases. The ends were cut back, 3 bases at V and 6 bases at J, with 11 bases in the middle. This CDR3 is 12 amino acids long. CDR1 and CDR2 from the germline V gene are DFQATT and SNEGSKA (reference sequence). CDR3: CSASGGLAEAFF. The CDR3 DNA reads TGCAGTGCTAGCGGGGGATTGGCTGAAGCTTTCTTT.

This clonotype was counted between two and nine times. This chain joins TRBV10-3 and TRBJ1-2; TRBD1 might be the D (6 bases). Germline-derived CDR1 and CDR2 are ENHRY and SYGVKD. V shed 11 bases and J shed 4 bases, with 26 bases lying between them. The CDR3 loop spans 16 amino acids. CDR3 DNA: TGTGCCTCGCGGGGGCTCAGGATTCAAACGTTCTATGGCTACACCTTC. Residues: CASRGLRIQTFYGYTF.

This clonotype was detected only a few times. The J gene is TRBJ1-6, the V gene TRBV7-2; D uncertain. The CDR3 length is 13 residues. The germline CDR1 and CDR2 sequences are SGHTA and FQGNSA. The V gene lost 10 bases and the J gene lost 7 bases, with 14 bases spanning the gap. The CDR3 loop reads CATYSRNNSPLHF. The CDR3 coding sequence is TGTGCCACCTATTCCAGAAACAATTCACCCCTCCACTTT.

The genes are TRBV29-1 and TRBJ1-1; TRBD1 is a possible D gene (5 bases). V was clipped by 5 bases and J by 3 bases, with 10 bases between them. Germline V gives CDR1 SQVTM, CDR2 ANQGSEA. The CDR3 is 12 amino acids. CDR3: CSVYPGHTEAFF. As DNA, the CDR3 is TGCAGCGTTTACCCGGGGCACACTGAAGCTTTCTTT. The whole variable domain, remainder taken from reference TRBV29-1 and TRBJ1-1, is SAVISQKPSRDICQRGTSLTIQCQVDSQVTMMFWYRQQPGQSLTLIATANQGSEATYESGFVIDKFPISRPNLTFSTLTVSNMSPEDSSIYLCSVYPGHTEAFFGQGTRLTVV.

The V gene is TRBV19, the J gene TRBJ2-3, with 7 bases aligning to TRBD2. The CDR3 extends over 16 amino acids. Germline assignment: CDR1 LNHDA and CDR2 SQIVND (reference sequence). The ends lost 7 bases at V and 1 base at J; junction bases unmatched: 11. The CDR3 spells CASTPRPRERTDTQYF. The CDR3 DNA reads TGTGCCAGTACCCCCCGACCGCGGGAGCGCACAGATACGCAGTATTTT.

The rearrangement uses TRBV7-8 and TRBJ1-5, with TRBD1 as a possible D gene (6 bases). The CDR3 spans 14 residues. Trimming shortened V by 5 bases and J by 10 bases, and 18 bases separated the two germline ends. The germline gives CDR1 SGHVS, CDR2 FQNEAQ. The CDR3 nucleotides read TGTGCCAGCAGCCCAAGGGGGGGCTCCCAACCCCAGCATTTT. Encoded protein: CASSPRGGSQPQHF. The complete variable domain, with remaining parts taken from reference TRBV7-8 and TRBJ1-5, reads GAGVSQSPRYKVAKRGQDVALRCDPISGHVSLFWYQQALGQGPEFLTYFQNEAQLDKSGLPSDRFFAERPEGSVSTLKIQRTQQEDSAVYLCASSPRGGSQPQHFGDGTRLSIL.

The chain combines TRBV28 with TRBJ2-7, with D hard to call. The CDR3 consists of 11 residues. V lost 6 bases, J lost 7 bases, and 10 bases lay in between. The germline V gene has CDR1 MDHEN and CDR2 SYDVKM. The CDR3 DNA follows: TGTGCCAGCAGCAATAATTTGGAGCAGTACGTC. Its protein is CASSNNLEQYV.

This clonotype has a single count. V is TRBV5-1 and J is TRBJ2-1, with D uncertain. CDR3 length: 12 amino acids. V was trimmed by 4 bases and J by 8 bases, leaving 10 bases between them. The germline CDR1 and CDR2 sequences are SGHRS and YFSETQ. The CDR3 sequence: CASSPPADEQFF. CDR3 coding DNA: TGCGCCAGCAGCCCTCCTGCGGATGAGCAGTTCTTC.

The rearrangement uses TRBV5-1 and TRBJ1-3, with D maybe TRBD1 (6 bases). The CDR3 sequence is 14 residues long. In germline, CDR1 is SGHRS, CDR2 YFSETQ. With 0 bases removed from V and 9 bases from J, the gap between germline ends came to 13 bases. The CDR3 spells CASSLAGQGSTIYF. The CDR3 DNA is TGCGCCAGCAGCTTGGCCGGGCAGGGGAGCACCATATATTTT.

The gene calls are TRBV12-3 or TRBV12-4 and TRBJ2-1; TRBD1 or TRBD2 may be the D gene (5 bases each). The CDR3 is 11 residues long. Trimming took 7 bases from V and 8 from J, leaving 9 bases between them. CDR3 region: CASMSGHEQFF. As DNA, the CDR3 is TGTGCCAGCATGTCGGGACATGAGCAGTTCTTC.

The CDR3 region is CASSLMIAGPQETQYF. DNA of the CDR3: TGCGCCAGCAGCTTGATGATCGCCGGTCCCCAAGAGACCCAGTACTTC. The gene calls are TRBV5-1 and TRBJ2-5; D not certain. Germline V gene lookup returns CDR1 SGHRS and CDR2 YFSETQ. The CDR3 totals 16 residues. Trimming removed 1 base from V and 1 base from J, with 14 bases in between.

This clonotype occurred many times. The chain couples TRBV2 to TRBJ1-1; D is unresolved. V was pared by 4 bases and J by 3 bases, with 6 bases between. Germline V gene data show CDR1 as SNHLY and CDR2 as FYNNEI. The CDR3 is 12 residues long. The CDR3 sequence: CASSGIYTEAFF. The CDR3 DNA follows: TGTGCCAGCAGTGGCATTTACACTGAAGCTTTCTTT.

The V gene is TRBV5-1, the J gene TRBJ2-3; weak D call: TRBD2 (5 bases). CDR1 and CDR2 from the germline V gene are SGHRS and YFSETQ. The length of the CDR3 is 13 residues. V gave up 4 bases and J gave up 6 bases, with 12 bases separating them. CDR3 coding DNA: TGCGCCAGCAGCGAGCGGTTGACGGATACGCAGTATTTT. Amino acids: CASSERLTDTQYF. Based on the CDR3 plus reference TRBV5-1 and TRBJ2-3, the full variable domain is KAGVTQTPRYLIKTRGQQVTLSCSPISGHRSVSWYQQTPGQGLQFLFEYFSETQRNKGNFPGRFSGRQFSNSRSEMNVSTLELGDSALYLCASSERLTDTQYFGPGTRLTVL.

This sequence joins TRBV2 and TRBJ1-1; TRBD1 might be the D (5 bases). The germline CDR1 and CDR2 sequences are SNHLY and FYNNEI. The CDR3 totals 13 residues. The ends were cut back, 4 bases at V and 7 bases at J, with 13 bases in the middle. CDR3: CASSVSRDGEAFF. The CDR3 region has the DNA TGTGCCAGCAGTGTGTCAAGGGACGGTGAAGCTTTCTTT.